One and the same sample provided the 3 T cell receptor beta chains below, sequenced in a study of regulatory T cells in long-lasting Graves disease. Researchers made TCR beta libraries by using iRepertoire HTBI primers and running Arm-PCR on CDR3 regions. In TCRdb, the multiplex PCR reads were re-called with MiXCR into one record per CDR3 protein. The sample shows around 450,000 distinct CDR3 sequences, approximately 21% of them seen only once. Specified time point: persistent/refractory GD, antithyroid drugs over 5 years with positive TRAb. RNA extracted from PBMCs served as the sequencing template. This material consisted of peripheral blood mononuclear cells (PBMCs), taken when the disease was refractory, from a patient treated with antithyroid drugs. All receptors derive from a female donor with Graves disease.

This clonotype was observed a handful of times. The rearrangement uses TRBV7-9 and TRBJ1-2; TRBD1 is a possible D gene (6 bases). This CDR3 region has 13 residues. V lost 0 bases to trimming and J lost 6 bases, with 8 bases between them. Looked up from germline, CDR1 is SEHNR and CDR2 is FQNEAQ (reference sequence). The CDR3 sequence is CASSLAGDNGYTF. The CDR3 DNA is TGTGCCAGCAGCTTAGCGGGGGACAATGGCTACACCTTC.

This clonotype was seen only a few times. The chain uses TRBV29-1 and TRBJ1-1; D unresolved. Germline V gene sequence: CDR1 SQVTM, CDR2 ANQGSEA. This CDR3 region has 13 residues. The germline V and J ends were trimmed by 2 bases and 0 bases, with 7 bases remaining between them. CDR3 DNA sequence: TGCAGCGTTGAAAGGCCGCTGAACACTGAAGCTTTCTTT. It specifies CSVERPLNTEAFF.

This rearrangement joins TRBV28 to TRBJ2-5; a weak D match, TRBD1 (7 bases). There are 18 residues in the CDR3. V was shortened by 3 bases and J by 0 bases, with 20 bases between the two germline ends. CDR1 is MDHEN, CDR2 SYDVKM, per germline. The chain's CDR3 is CASSFRGQGDPYQETQYF. The CDR3 coding sequence is TGTGCCAGCAGTTTCCGGGGGCAGGGGGACCCGTACCAAGAGACCCAGTACTTC.